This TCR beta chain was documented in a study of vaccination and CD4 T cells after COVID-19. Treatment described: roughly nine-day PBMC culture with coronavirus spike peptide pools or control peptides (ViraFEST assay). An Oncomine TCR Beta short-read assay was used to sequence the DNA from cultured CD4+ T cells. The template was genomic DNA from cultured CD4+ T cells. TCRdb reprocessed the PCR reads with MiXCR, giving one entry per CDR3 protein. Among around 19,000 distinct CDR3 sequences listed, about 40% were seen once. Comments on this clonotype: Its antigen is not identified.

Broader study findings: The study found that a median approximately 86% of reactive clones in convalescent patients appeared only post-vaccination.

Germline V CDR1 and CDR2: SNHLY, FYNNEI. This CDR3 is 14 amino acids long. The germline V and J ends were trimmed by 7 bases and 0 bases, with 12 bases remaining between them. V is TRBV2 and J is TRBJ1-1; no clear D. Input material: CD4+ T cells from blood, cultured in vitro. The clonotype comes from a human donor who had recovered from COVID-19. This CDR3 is CASTPPLVNTEAFF. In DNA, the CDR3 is TGTGCCAGCACCCCGCCGTTGGTGAACACTGAAGCTTTCTTT.